Each of the 10 T cell receptor beta chains below was sequenced from the same sample in a study of cytomegalovirus exposure and HLA in healthy donors. PCR primers comprised 60 Vbeta and 13 Jbeta primers. TCRdb's copy holds only in-frame clones and misses some; the assay was immunoSEQ multiplex PCR. The sample totals about 200,000 clones. The sequencing input was PBMCs. The receptors here all came from a boy between 10 and 17 years old in good health and CMV-seronegative.

The chain joins TRBV7-9 to TRBJ2-7; 7 bases map to TRBD2. Germline V gene data show CDR1 as SEHNR and CDR2 as FQNEAQ (reference sequence). The CDR3 consists of 12 residues. Losses at the gene ends were 4 bases for V and 7 bases for J; bases not matched to a gene: 4. The CDR3 sequence is CASSWVGGEQYF. The CDR3 region has the DNA TGTGCCAGCAGCTGGGTGGGAGGGGAGCAGTACTTC.

As to this clone: This same CDR3 is encoded by further DNA sequences in the sample. The V call is TRBV9, the J call TRBJ2-7; a possible D gene is TRBD2 (6 bases). This CDR3 has 15 amino acids. Trimming took off 0 bases at V and 2 bases at J, with 12 bases between the two ends. Germline CDR1 SGDLS, CDR2 YYNGEE. CDR3 amino acids: CASSVGSGGAYEQYF. The CDR3, as DNA: TGTGCCAGCAGCGTAGGGTCCGGAGGGGCCTACGAGCAGTACTTC.

The gene calls are TRBV2 and TRBJ2-7, with TRBD1 identical over 10 bases. The germline CDR1 and CDR2 sequences are SNHLY and FYNNEI. This CDR3 has 13 amino acids. Losses at the gene ends were 10 bases for V and 4 bases for J; bases not matched to a gene: 7. The CDR3 here is CATDRGRGYEQYF. CDR3 nucleotide sequence: TGTGCCACCGACAGGGGGCGCGGGTACGAGCAGTACTTC.

This sequence joins TRBV2 and TRBJ2-7, with D perhaps matching TRBD1 (6 bases). Germline V gene sequence: CDR1 SNHLY, CDR2 FYNNEI. The CDR3 covers 14 residues. V was shortened by 3 bases and J by 0 bases, with 9 bases between the two germline ends. CDR3 sequence: CASSERTDSYEQYF. The DNA for the CDR3 is TGTGCCAGCAGTGAGCGGACAGACTCCTACGAGCAGTACTTC.

J is TRBJ2-5 and V is TRBV4-1; 7 bases align to TRBD2. From germline, CDR1 is MGHRA and CDR2 YSYEKL. J was trimmed by 2 bases and V by 3 bases; bases with no gene match: 9. This CDR3 has 16 residues. The CDR3, as DNA: TGCGCCAGCAGCCATACGGGGGAGGGAAATCAAGAGACCCAGTACTTC. Amino acid sequence: CASSHTGEGNQETQYF.

CDR3 sequence: CSATDRGNYEQYF. CDR3 sequence (DNA): TGCAGCGCGACTGACAGGGGAAACTACGAGCAGTACTTC. The chain has TRBV29-1 and TRBJ2-7; 8 bases line up with TRBD1. This CDR3 region has 13 residues. Looked up from germline, CDR1 is SQVTM and CDR2 is ANQGSEA. The junction had 8 bases not matched to a gene; V was cut back by 7 bases and J by 3 bases.

J is TRBJ2-3 and V is TRBV5-1; 7 positions match TRBD1. CDR1 SGHRS and CDR2 YFSETQ come from the germline V gene. Losses at the gene ends were 3 bases for V and 0 bases for J; bases not matched to a gene: 7. The CDR3 is 16 residues long. The CDR3 nucleotides are TGCGCCAGCAGCTCCAAACCGGGACAGAGCACAGATACGCAGTATTTT. Translating it yields CASSSKPGQSTDTQYF.

This rearrangement joins TRBV29-1 to TRBJ1-2; D perhaps matches TRBD1 (6 bases). The CDR3 consists of 13 residues. V was clipped by 5 bases and J by 2 bases, with 12 bases between them. Per germline, CDR1 SQVTM and CDR2 ANQGSEA. CDR3 loop: CSVREGGNYGYTF. In DNA, the CDR3 is TGCAGCGTTCGGGAGGGGGGGAACTATGGCTACACCTTC.

This chain links TRBV30 with TRBJ1-1; 9 nucleotides agree with TRBD1. The CDR3 runs 12 residues. The ends lost 5 bases at V and 8 bases at J; junction bases unmatched: 6. CDR1 GTSNPN and CDR2 SVGIG come from the germline V gene (reference sequence). The CDR3 reads CAWSWTGEEAFF. Here the CDR3 DNA reads TGTGCCTGGTCATGGACAGGGGAGGAAGCTTTCTTT.

This chain joins TRBV2 and TRBJ1-5; the match to TRBD1 covers 8 bases. With 5 bases clipped from V and 4 bases from J, the junction kept 7 bases outside the gene matches. Germline V gives CDR1 SNHLY, CDR2 FYNNEI. The CDR3 is made up of 15 amino acids. Written as DNA, the CDR3 is TGTGCCAGCAGTTCGGGACAGGTTGGGAATCAGCCCCAGCATTTT. Protein: CASSSGQVGNQPQHF.